This T cell receptor beta chain was captured by sequencing in a study of identical twins. Findings of the study overall: The study found weaker excess twin sharing in beta out-of-frame sequences.

The donor group consisted entirely of healthy Caucasians. Trimming took 4 bases from V and 6 from J, leaving 18 bases between them. Germline CDR1 LGHNA, CDR2 YNFKEQ. CDR3 length: 16 amino acids. A universal primer site was created by template switching, with the cDNA bearing unique molecular identifiers. TCRdb fed the 5' RACE reads into MiXCR, producing one record per CDR3 protein. This sample carries hundreds of thousands of distinct CDR3 sequences, approximately 9% of them seen once, and the ten largest clones take 0.75% to 1%. Concerning this clonotype itself: What it recognizes is unknown.

The sample also formed part of further work on yellow fever vaccine responses in identical twins.

The specimen sequenced was PBMCs. J is TRBJ1-4 and V is TRBV4-2; D not resolved. The sequence was obtained from a woman aged 18-29 years in good health. This CDR3 reads CASSREDSTQDEKLFF. CDR3 coding DNA: TGTGCCAGCAGCCGAGAGGACTCAACCCAAGATGAAAAACTGTTTTTT.